The 21 T cell receptor beta chains below come from one sample, sequenced in a study of shared clonotypes between healthy human individuals. Sequenced by immunoSEQ multiplex PCR; TCRdb stores in-frame clones only, minus some. The sample holds about 2.4 million clones, roughly 93% seen once. The sequenced material came from naive CD4+ T cells from PBMCs. Subset meaning: CD45RA+ positively selected. The receptors derive from a man younger than 30 in good health. Some clones in this sample may be carry-over from other donors' samples.

The CDR3 loop reads CSVLSGIAGVEQYF. The CDR3 DNA is TGCAGCGTCCTTAGCGGGATCGCCGGAGTGGAGCAGTACTTC. The chain recombines TRBV29-1 with TRBJ2-7; 8 positions match TRBD2. From germline, CDR1 is SQVTM and CDR2 ANQGSEA. This CDR3 is built from 14 residues. V shed 6 bases, J shed 7 bases, and the junction held 14 bases outside the gene matches.

This clone appeared a single time. The gene calls are TRBV11-2 and TRBJ1-1; D possibly corresponds to TRBD1 (6 bases). V dropped 4 bases and J dropped 8 bases, with 8 bases sitting between them. There are 11 residues in the CDR3. Per germline, CDR1 SGHAT and CDR2 FQNNGV. The CDR3, as DNA: TGTGCCAGCAGCTCTAGGGGGGAAGCTTTCTTT. Amino acids: CASSSRGEAFF.

V and J are TRBV9 and TRBJ1-4; D ambiguous. This CDR3 spans 15 amino acids. Germline lookup yields CDR1 SGDLS and CDR2 YYNGEE. V was shortened by 0 bases and J by 7 bases, with 13 bases between the two germline ends. CDR3 nucleotides: TGTGCCAGCAGCGTAGGTCGTTCTCTGGTTGAAAAACTGTTTTTT. This encodes CASSVGRSLVEKLFF.

The J gene is TRBJ1-1, the V gene TRBV7-9; 10 bases map to TRBD1. Germline V gene data show CDR1 as SEHNR and CDR2 as FQNEAQ (reference sequence). The CDR3 loop spans 13 amino acids. V lost 6 bases, J lost 4 bases, and 2 bases stayed unmatched. This CDR3 is CASRGQGFTEAFF. The CDR3 coding sequence is TGTGCCAGCAGGGGACAGGGGTTCACTGAAGCTTTCTTT.

The V gene is TRBV6-1, the J gene TRBJ1-1; perhaps TRBD1 as D (6 bases). The CDR3 has 14 amino acids. V lost 7 bases to trimming and J lost 0 bases, with 12 bases between them. Germline V CDR1 and CDR2: MNHNS, SASEGT. CDR3 sequence (DNA): TGTGCCAGCATGATAGACAGGCTGAACACTGAAGCTTTCTTT. Encoded protein: CASMIDRLNTEAFF.

The V and J genes are TRBV30 and TRBJ2-2; the D gene is possibly TRBD2 (5 bases). The V end lost 2 bases, the J end lost 6 bases, and 19 bases lay between the germline ends. The V gene's germline CDR1 is GTSNPN and CDR2 SVGIG (reference sequence). The CDR3 runs 16 residues. The DNA for the CDR3 is TGTGCCTGGAGTCCCCCCTGGACTGCTCTTGCCGGGGAGCTGTTTTTT. Translation: CAWSPPWTALAGELFF. Full variable domain (remainder filled in from reference TRBV30 and TRBJ2-2): SQTIHQWPATLVQPVGSPLSLECTVEGTSNPNLYWYRQAAGRGLQLLFYSVGIGQISSEVPQNLSASRPQDRQFILSSKKLLLSDSGFYLCAWSPPWTALAGELFFGEGSRLTVL.

The chain recombines TRBV5-4 with TRBJ2-3, with D possibly TRBD2 on 6 matching bases. CDR3 size: 16 residues. Germline assignment: CDR1 SGHNT and CDR2 YYREEE (reference sequence). With 4 bases removed from V and 6 bases from J, the gap between germline ends came to 21 bases. CDR3 sequence reads: CASSPGGGPREDTQYF. The CDR3 bases are TGTGCCAGCAGCCCCGGGGGAGGTCCGAGGGAGGATACGCAGTATTTT.

The chain combines TRBV7-9 with TRBJ1-2; 7 bases are shared with TRBD1. The CDR3 covers 16 residues. Per the germline V gene, CDR1 is SEHNR and CDR2 is FQNEAQ (reference sequence). V was clipped by 5 bases and J by 4 bases; unmatched bases: 13. The CDR3 DNA sequence: TGTGCCAGCAGCCAGGGGGGCCTACCGATGGTCTATGGCTACACCTTC. Translating gives CASSQGGLPMVYGYTF.

The chain combines TRBV7-9 with TRBJ2-1, with D possibly being TRBD1 or TRBD2 (5 bases each). Germline V gives CDR1 SEHNR, CDR2 FQNEAQ (reference sequence). This CDR3 contains 13 residues. V was shortened by 10 bases and J by 3 bases, with 13 bases between the two germline ends. CDR3 loop: CATHTGLYNEQFF. CDR3 sequence (DNA): TGTGCCACACACACAGGACTCTACAATGAGCAGTTCTTC.

The chain carries TRBV5-1 and TRBJ2-1; 11 bases agree with TRBD2. Trimming at V came to 5 bases and at J to 7 bases, leaving 5 bases not matched to a gene. The CDR3 loop spans 14 amino acids. The germline V gene encodes CDR1 SGHRS and CDR2 YFSETQ. CDR3 nucleotide sequence: TGCGCCAGCAGAGCTAGCGGGAGGTCAAATGAGCAGTTCTTC. Its translation is CASRASGRSNEQFF.

The chain is built from TRBV5-6 and TRBJ2-2, with TRBD2 identical over 8 bases. V dropped 1 base and J dropped 0; count of bases not matched to a gene: 5. The germline V gene has CDR1 SGHDT and CDR2 YYEEEE. The CDR3 contains 17 residues. The DNA for the CDR3 is TGTGCCAGCAGCTTGTTGGCTAGCGGGTCGAACACCGGGGAGCTGTTTTTT. Translating it yields CASSLLASGSNTGELFF.

About this clone itself: Other nucleotide sequences in the sample specify the same CDR3. The J gene is TRBJ2-6, the V gene TRBV7-3; D gene ambiguous. Germline V gene lookup returns CDR1 SGHTA and CDR2 FQGTGA. The CDR3 spans 15 residues. V was trimmed by 2 bases and J by 1 base, leaving 6 bases between them. CDR3 nucleotides: TGTGCCAGCAGCTTAGTGGGATCTGGGGCCAACGTCCTGACTTTC. Its translation is CASSLVGSGANVLTF. Combining the CDR3 with reference TRBV7-3 and TRBJ2-6 gives the whole variable domain GAGVSQTPSNKVTEKGKYVELRCDPISGHTALYWYRQSLGQGPEFLIYFQGTGAADDSGLPNDRFFAVRPEGSVSTLKIQRTERGDSAVYLCASSLVGSGANVLTFGAGSRLTVL.

The chain is built from TRBV9 and TRBJ2-3; TRBD2 matches at 13 bases. CDR1 is SGDLS, CDR2 YYNGEE, per germline. After removal of 2 bases from V and 6 bases from J, the junction contained 12 bases not matched to a gene. CDR3 length equals 18 residues. This chain's CDR3 is CASSVGTSGTSSLDTQYF. Written as DNA, the CDR3 is TGTGCCAGCAGCGTCGGGACTAGCGGGACTTCCTCCTTGGATACGCAGTATTTT.

V gene TRBV4-2 combines with J gene TRBJ2-1; D possibly corresponds to TRBD2 (7 bases). The V gene lost 1 base and the J gene lost 13 bases, with 23 bases spanning the gap. The CDR3 has 16 amino acids. CDR1 and CDR2 from the germline V gene are LGHNA and YNFKEQ. The CDR3 sequence: CASSQVPSRGTPLQFF. The CDR3 bases are TGTGCCAGCAGCCAAGTCCCTTCGCGGGGGACACCCTTACAGTTCTTC.

This sequence joins TRBV5-4 and TRBJ2-7; 8 bases are a match to TRBD2. The germline CDR1 and CDR2 sequences are SGHNT and YYREEE (reference sequence). Losses at the gene ends were 3 bases for V and 7 bases for J; bases not matched to a gene: 9. This CDR3 spans 14 amino acids. CDR3 residues: CASSSLSGNREQYF. CDR3 coding DNA: TGTGCCAGCAGCTCACTTAGCGGGAATCGTGAGCAGTACTTC.

The chain carries TRBV5-1 and TRBJ2-3; no clear D gene. This CDR3 spans 15 amino acids. V lost 0 bases and J 6 bases, leaving 14 bases between the germline ends. Germline lookup yields CDR1 SGHRS and CDR2 YFSETQ. As DNA, the CDR3 is TGCGCCAGCAGCTTGGAGCCCCTGGGAATGGATACGCAGTATTTT. This translates into CASSLEPLGMDTQYF.

The chain is built from TRBV10-1 and TRBJ2-3, with 9 positions matching TRBD2. The junction had 8 bases not matched to a gene; V was cut back by 5 bases and J by 5 bases. Germline V gene lookup returns CDR1 WNHNN and CDR2 SYGVQD (reference sequence). The length of the CDR3 is 15 residues. As DNA, the CDR3 is TGCGCCAGCAGTAGCTCGCGGGAGGGTGGAGATACGCAGTATTTT. As protein: CASSSSREGGDTQYF.

The J gene is TRBJ2-1, the V gene TRBV7-9, with no clear D. Trimming shortened V by 5 bases and J by 4 bases, and 12 bases separated the two germline ends. The CDR3 runs 14 residues. The germline V gene encodes CDR1 SEHNR and CDR2 FQNEAQ (reference sequence). Written as DNA, the CDR3 is TGTGCCAGCAGCCCAGTGCAGGTTTACAATGAGCAGTTCTTC. Translating gives CASSPVQVYNEQFF. Combining the CDR3 with reference TRBV7-9 and TRBJ2-1 gives the whole variable domain DTGVSQNPRHKITKRGQNVTFRCDPISEHNRLYWYRQTLGQGPEFLTYFQNEAQLEKSRLLSDRFSAERPKGSFSTLEIQRTEQGDSAMYLCASSPVQVYNEQFFGPGTRLTVL.

The table lists this clone with a few counts. V gene TRBV25-1 combines with J gene TRBJ1-5; D remains ambiguous. Per the germline V gene, CDR1 is MGHDK and CDR2 is SYGVNS. V was pared by 3 bases and J by 5 bases, with 5 bases between. CDR3 length: 12 residues. The CDR3 DNA follows: TGTGCCAGCAGTGACAACTATCAGCCCCAGCATTTT. It is translated as CASSDNYQPQHF.

V and J are TRBV25-1 and TRBJ2-5, with no clear D. This CDR3 contains 14 residues. The V and J ends lost 7 bases and 0 bases respectively, with 12 bases between them. Germline V gives CDR1 MGHDK, CDR2 SYGVNS. CDR3 sequence (DNA): TGTGCCAGCACCGCGGCGGATAACCAAGAGACCCAGTACTTC. It codes for CASTAADNQETQYF.

This rearrangement joins TRBV5-1 to TRBJ2-3, with TRBD2 matching over 11 bases. This CDR3 comprises 17 residues. V shed 1 base and J 4 bases; nucleotides not matched to a gene: 8. CDR1 and CDR2 from the germline V gene are SGHRS and YFSETQ. In DNA form, the CDR3 reads TGCGCCAGCAGCTTGTTTCGTAGCGGGAGGGCCCCAGATACGCAGTATTTT. Translation gives CASSLFRSGRAPDTQYF.